This TCR beta chain was retrieved from a study of blood T cell repertoires in COVID-19. On the study more broadly: Sites in the United States, Italy and Spain provided acute and convalescent COVID-19 samples. In each case, the material was cDNA or gDNA derived from T cells, B-cell-depleted T cells, or PBMCs.

This clone was picked up one time. The ends were cut back, 2 bases at V and 0 bases at J, with 15 bases in the middle. Germline V gene lookup returns CDR1 SGHRS and CDR2 YFSETQ. There are 17 residues in the CDR3. Individuals drawn from under 30 US areas were roughly 18 to 89 years old. Assay: immunoSEQ multiplex PCR; the TCRdb copy retains only in-frame clones and omits some. Of around 310,000 clones in the sample, just under 90% were seen once. The V call is TRBV5-1, the J call TRBJ2-1; D not resolved. This receptor was obtained from a woman between 25 and 40 years old who had recovered from COVID-19. Sequencing input: PBMCs or T cells enriched from blood (not recorded which). In nucleotides, the CDR3 is TGCGCCAGCAGCTTCGCTCGTCGCGGAAGCTCCTACAATGAGCAGTTCTTC. Translated, it gives CASSFARRGSSYNEQFF.